This T cell receptor beta chain was retrieved from a study of blood T cell repertoires in COVID-19. The wider study: T cells, B-cell-depleted T cells, or PBMCs provided the cDNA or gDNA that served as material.

The CDR3 is made up of 13 amino acids. The V gene's germline CDR1 is SNHLY and CDR2 FYNNEI. The V end lost 0 bases, the J end lost 5 bases, and 8 bases lay between the germline ends. As originally analysed: It was from reference gene primer amplification that nucleated cell counts were estimated. The assay was immunoSEQ multiplex PCR, and TCRdb's table has in-frame clones only and misses some. V, J and clone size derive from that table, while D and trimming were established from the DNA sequence. Of 110,000 or so clones listed, 81% are singletons. The rearrangement uses TRBV2 and TRBJ2-7; maybe TRBD2 (5 bases). This TCR was recovered from a woman aged 70-85 years with acute or convalescent COVID-19. Sequencing used peripheral blood. The DNA of the CDR3 is TGTGCCAGCAGTGAAGCGATGGGAGACGAGCAGTACTTC. This codes for CASSEAMGDEQYF.